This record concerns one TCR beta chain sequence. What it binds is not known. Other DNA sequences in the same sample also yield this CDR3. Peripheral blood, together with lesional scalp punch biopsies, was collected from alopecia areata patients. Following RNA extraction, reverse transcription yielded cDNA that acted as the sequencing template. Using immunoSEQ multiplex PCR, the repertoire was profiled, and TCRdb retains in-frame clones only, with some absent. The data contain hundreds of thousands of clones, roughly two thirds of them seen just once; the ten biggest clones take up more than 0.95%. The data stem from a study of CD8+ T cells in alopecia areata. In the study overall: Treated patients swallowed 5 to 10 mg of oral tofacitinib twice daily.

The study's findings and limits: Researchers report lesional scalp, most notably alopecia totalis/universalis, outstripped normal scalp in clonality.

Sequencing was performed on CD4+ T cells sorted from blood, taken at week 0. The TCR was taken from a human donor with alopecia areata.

The CDR3 here is CASSYSGTGELFF. The DNA for the CDR3 is TGTGCCAGCAGTTACTCAGGGACCGGGGAGCTGTTTTTT. The chain recombines TRBV6-5 with TRBJ2-2; unclear D gene. From germline, CDR1 is MNHEY and CDR2 SVGAGI. This CDR3 region has 13 residues. Trimming shortened V by 0 bases and J by 5 bases, and 4 bases separated the two germline ends.